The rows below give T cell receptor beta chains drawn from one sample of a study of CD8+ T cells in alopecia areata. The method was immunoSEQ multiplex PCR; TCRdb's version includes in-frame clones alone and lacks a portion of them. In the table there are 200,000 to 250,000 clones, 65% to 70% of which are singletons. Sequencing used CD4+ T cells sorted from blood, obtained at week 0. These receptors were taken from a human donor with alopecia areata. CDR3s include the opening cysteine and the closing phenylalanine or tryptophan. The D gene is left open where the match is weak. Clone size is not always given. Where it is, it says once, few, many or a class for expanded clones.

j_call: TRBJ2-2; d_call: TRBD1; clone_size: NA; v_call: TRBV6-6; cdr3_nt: TGTGCCAGCTTCCTTCCGGGACAGGCCCAAGTCGGGGAGCTGTTTTTT; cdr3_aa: CASFLPGQAQVGELFF
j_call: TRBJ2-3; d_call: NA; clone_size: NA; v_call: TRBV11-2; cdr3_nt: TGTGCCAGCAGCTTGGGGCGTTTAGGAAGCAGCACAGATACGCAGTATTTT; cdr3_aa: CASSLGRLGSSTDTQYF
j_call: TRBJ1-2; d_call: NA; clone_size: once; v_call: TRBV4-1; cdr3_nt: TGCGCCAGCAGCCAAGGGAGTAGGGTCCTATTCTCGGATGGCTACACCTTC; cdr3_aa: CASSQGSRVLFSDGYTF
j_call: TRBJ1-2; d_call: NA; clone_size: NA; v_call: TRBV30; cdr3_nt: TGTGCCTGGAGCGACAACTATGGCTACACCTTC; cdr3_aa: CAWSDNYGYTF
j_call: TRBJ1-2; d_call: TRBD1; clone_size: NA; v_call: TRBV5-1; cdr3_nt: TGCGCCAGCAGCAAGAGCGGACAGGAGTATGGCTACACCTTC; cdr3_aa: CASSKSGQEYGYTF
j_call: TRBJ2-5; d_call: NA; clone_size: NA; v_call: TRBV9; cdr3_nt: TGTGCCAGCAGCAGTAGTTGGGGGGATCGGGAGACCCAGTACTTC; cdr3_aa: CASSSSWGDRETQYF
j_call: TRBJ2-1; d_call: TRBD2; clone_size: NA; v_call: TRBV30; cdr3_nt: TGTGCCTGGAGTGTATCATCTAGCGGATTTTACAATGAGCAGTTCTTC; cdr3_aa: CAWSVSSSGFYNEQFF
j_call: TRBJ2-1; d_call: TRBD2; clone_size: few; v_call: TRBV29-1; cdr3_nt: TGCAGCGGACAAGCGGGGGGGTCGCTCAATGAGCAGTTCTTC; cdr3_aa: CSGQAGGSLNEQFF
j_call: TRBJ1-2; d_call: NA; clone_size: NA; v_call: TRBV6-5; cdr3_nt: TGTGCCAGCAGTTACCGAGATTTAAGATTGGGAGGCTACACCTTC; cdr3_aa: CASSYRDLRLGGYTF
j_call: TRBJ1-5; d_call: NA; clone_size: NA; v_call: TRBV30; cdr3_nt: TGTGCCTGGAGTGCGGGACTGAGCAATCAGCCCCAGCATTTT; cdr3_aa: CAWSAGLSNQPQHF
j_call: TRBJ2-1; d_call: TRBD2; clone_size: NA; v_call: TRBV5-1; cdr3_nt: TGCGCCAGCAGCTTGGCACTAGCGAACAATGAGCAGTTCTTC; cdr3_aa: CASSLALANNEQFF
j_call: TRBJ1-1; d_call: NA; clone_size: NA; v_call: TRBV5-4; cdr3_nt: TGTGCCAGCACCCCTCCCTCGGGGAAGTCTGGCACTGAAGCTTTCTTT; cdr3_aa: CASTPPSGKSGTEAFF
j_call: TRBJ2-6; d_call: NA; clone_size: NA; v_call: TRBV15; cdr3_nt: TGTGCCACCACCTCAGGGTCCTCTGGGGCCAACGTCCTGACTTTC; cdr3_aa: CATTSGSSGANVLTF
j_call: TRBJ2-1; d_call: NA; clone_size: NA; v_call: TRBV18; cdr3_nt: TGTGCCAGCTCACCACCGAGCCACCCAGGAGAGCAGTTCTTC; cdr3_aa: CASSPPSHPGEQFF
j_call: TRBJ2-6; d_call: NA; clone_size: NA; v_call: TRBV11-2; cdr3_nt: TGTGCCAGCAGCTTGGACGGGAGACTCTCTGGGGCCAACGTCCTGACTTTC; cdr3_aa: CASSLDGRLSGANVLTF
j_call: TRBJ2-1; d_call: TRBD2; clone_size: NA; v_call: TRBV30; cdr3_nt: TGTGCCTGGAGCCCCATAGGGCGGGGGGTTTACAATGAGCAGTTCTTC; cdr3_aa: CAWSPIGRGVYNEQFF
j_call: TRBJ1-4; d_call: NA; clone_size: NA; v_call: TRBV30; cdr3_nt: TGTGCCTGGAGTTCAGGGTTGACTACAACTAATGAAAAACTGTTTTTT; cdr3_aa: CAWSSGLTTTNEKLFF
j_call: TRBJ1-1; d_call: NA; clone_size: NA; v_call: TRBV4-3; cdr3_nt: TGCGCCAGCAGCCAAGGGAGACAGACCTTGAACACTGAAGCTTTCTTT; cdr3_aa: CASSQGRQTLNTEAFF
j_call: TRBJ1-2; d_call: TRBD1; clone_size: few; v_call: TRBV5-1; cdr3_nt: TGCGCCAGCAGCTTGCCGGGACAGACCTATGGCTACACCTTC; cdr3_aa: CASSLPGQTYGYTF
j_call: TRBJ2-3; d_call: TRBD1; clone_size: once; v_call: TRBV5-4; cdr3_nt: TGTGCCAGCATGAGGCAGGGGGTTCCAGATACGCAGTATTTT; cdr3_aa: CASMRQGVPDTQYF
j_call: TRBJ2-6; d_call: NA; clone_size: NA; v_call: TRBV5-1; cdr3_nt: TGCGCCAGCAGCTTTACTGGCCACAGGGATTTCTCTGGGGCCAACGTCCTGACTTTC; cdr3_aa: CASSFTGHRDFSGANVLTF
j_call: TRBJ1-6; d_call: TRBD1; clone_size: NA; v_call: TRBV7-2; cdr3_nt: TGTGCCAGCAGCGTAGGACAGGGGGCGAATTCACCCCTCCACTTT; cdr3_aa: CASSVGQGANSPLHF
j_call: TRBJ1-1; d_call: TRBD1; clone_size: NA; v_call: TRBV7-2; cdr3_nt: TGTGCCAGCAAGGTACAGGGGGACACTGAAGCTTTCTTT; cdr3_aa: CASKVQGDTEAFF
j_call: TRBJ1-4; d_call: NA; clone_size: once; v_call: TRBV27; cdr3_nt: TGTGCCAGCAGTTCTTGGGGAGAGGATAAACTGTTTTTT; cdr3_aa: CASSSWGEDKLFF
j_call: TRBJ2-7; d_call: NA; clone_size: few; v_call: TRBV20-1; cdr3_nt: TGCAGTGCTATTGCCTCGGAGCAGTACTTC; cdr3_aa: CSAIASEQYF
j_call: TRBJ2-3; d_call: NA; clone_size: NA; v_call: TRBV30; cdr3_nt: TGTGCCTGGAGGATAAAGGCGGTCGCAGATACGCAGTATTTT; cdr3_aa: CAWRIKAVADTQYF
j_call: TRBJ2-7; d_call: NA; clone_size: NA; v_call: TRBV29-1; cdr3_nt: TGCAGCGCCGAGATCTCCTACGAGCAGTACTTC; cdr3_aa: CSAEISYEQYF
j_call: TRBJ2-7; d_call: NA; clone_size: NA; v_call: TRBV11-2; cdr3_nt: TGTGCCAGCAGCCCGTACAGGGACGAGCAGTACTTC; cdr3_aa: CASSPYRDEQYF
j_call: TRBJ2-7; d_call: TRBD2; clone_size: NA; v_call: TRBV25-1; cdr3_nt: TGTGCCAGCAGTGATGCGGGGGGCCTCACCTACGAGCAGTACTTC; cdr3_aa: CASSDAGGLTYEQYF
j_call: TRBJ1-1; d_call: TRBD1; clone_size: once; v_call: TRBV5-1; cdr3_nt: TGCGCCAGCAGCACGGACAGGCGGATGAACACTGAAGCTTTCTTT; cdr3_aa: CASSTDRRMNTEAFF
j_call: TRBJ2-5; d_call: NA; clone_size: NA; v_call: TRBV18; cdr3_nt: TGTGCCAGCTCACCGCCAAACAGCTACCAAGAGACCCAGTACTTC; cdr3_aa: CASSPPNSYQETQYF
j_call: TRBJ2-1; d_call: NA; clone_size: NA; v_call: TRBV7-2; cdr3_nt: TGTGCCAGCAGCACCCAATGGTACAATGAGCAGTTCTTC; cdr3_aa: CASSTQWYNEQFF
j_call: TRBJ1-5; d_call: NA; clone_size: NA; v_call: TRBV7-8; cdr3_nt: TGTGCCAGCAGCTTAGTAGGGTCCAATCAGCCCCAGCATTTT; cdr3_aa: CASSLVGSNQPQHF
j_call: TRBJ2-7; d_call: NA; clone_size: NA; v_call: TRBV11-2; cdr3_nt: TGTGCCAGCAGCTTAACAAGGGCCCGCTACGAGCAGTACTTC; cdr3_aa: CASSLTRARYEQYF
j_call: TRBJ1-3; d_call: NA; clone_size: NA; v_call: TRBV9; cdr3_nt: TGTGCCAGCAGCGTTGACGTGGGAAACACCATATATTTT; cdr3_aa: CASSVDVGNTIYF
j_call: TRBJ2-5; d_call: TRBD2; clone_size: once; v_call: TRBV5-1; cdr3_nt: TGCGCCAGCAGCCGGACTAGCGAAGAGACCCAGTACTTC; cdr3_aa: CASSRTSEETQYF
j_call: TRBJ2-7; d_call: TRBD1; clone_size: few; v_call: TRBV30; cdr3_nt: TGTGCCTGGAGTGCGGGGACAGCAGTCAGCTACGAGCAGTACTTC; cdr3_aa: CAWSAGTAVSYEQYF
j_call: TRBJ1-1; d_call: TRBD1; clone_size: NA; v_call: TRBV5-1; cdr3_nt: TGCGCCAGCAGCTTGGCCTCTGGACAGGAACGACGTAACACTGAAGCTTTCTTT; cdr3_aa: CASSLASGQERRNTEAFF
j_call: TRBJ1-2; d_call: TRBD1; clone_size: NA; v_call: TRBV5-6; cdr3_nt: TGTGCCAGCAGCTTACCGGGACAGGGGAACTATGGCTACACCTTC; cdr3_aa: CASSLPGQGNYGYTF
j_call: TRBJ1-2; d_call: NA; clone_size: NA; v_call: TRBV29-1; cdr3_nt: TGCAGCGTTGCCGGGACGGGGTATGGCTACACCTTC; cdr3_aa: CSVAGTGYGYTF